This T cell receptor (beta chain) was captured in a study of shared clonotypes between healthy human individuals. Some 30,000 T cell genomes (roughly 0.2 ug DNA) went into each sorted-subset replicate. TCRdb's table, derived via immunoSEQ multiplex PCR, lists solely in-frame clones and lacks some. The data hold under 1,900,000 clones, with approximately 98.5% observed a single time. The TCR was taken from a man younger than 45 in good health. What was sequenced was naive CD4+ T cells sorted from blood. Documented subset: CD45RA+ positively selected.

The CDR3 DNA sequence: TGTGCCAGCAGCGGTCCCAGGGGCAGGGAGCAGTTCTTC. It yields the protein CASSGPRGREQFF. V is TRBV9 and J is TRBJ2-1, with a tentative D call TRBD1 (6 bases). There are 13 residues in the CDR3. Between the trimmed V and J ends, which lost 3 bases and 10 bases, there was a span of 14 bases. The germline CDR1 and CDR2 sequences are SGDLS and YYNGEE.